The 9 T cell receptor beta chains listed next were all sequenced from one sample in a study of blood T cell repertoires in COVID-19. Profiling relied on immunoSEQ multiplex PCR, and the TCRdb table lists in-frame clones only, not all of them. The repertoire holds over 150,000 clones, with approximately 90% as singletons. Source material: peripheral blood. The receptors originated from a middle-aged man with acute or convalescent COVID-19.

The genes are TRBV13 and TRBJ2-7; 7 bases map to TRBD1. The CDR3 covers 14 residues. The V gene's germline CDR1 is PRHDT and CDR2 FYEKMQ (reference sequence). Losses at the gene ends were 5 bases for V and 6 bases for J; bases not matched to a gene: 10. The CDR3 reads CASSAQTGPREQYF. In DNA form, the CDR3 reads TGTGCCAGCAGCGCACAGACAGGGCCCCGCGAGCAGTACTTC.

This chain connects TRBV4-1 to TRBJ2-1; 7 bases are a match to TRBD1. Trimming removed 2 bases from V and 1 base from J; junction bases left unmatched: 11. Germline CDR1 and CDR2: MGHRA and YSYEKL. The CDR3 spans 18 residues. The CDR3: CASSQKLQGHPSYNEQFF. CDR3 nucleotide sequence: TGCGCCAGCAGCCAAAAATTACAGGGGCATCCTTCCTACAATGAGCAGTTCTTC.

This clone was picked up one time. The chain couples TRBV20-1 to TRBJ1-1, with D maybe TRBD1 (5 bases). The CDR3 covers 12 residues. V dropped 3 bases and J dropped 3 bases, with 8 bases sitting between them. Germline CDR1 reads DFQATT; CDR2 reads SNEGSKA (reference sequence). The CDR3 coding sequence is TGCAGTGCTAGTATCAGGGACACTGAAGCTTTCTTT. Its translation: CSASIRDTEAFF.

This clone has only one observation. The chain carries TRBV5-6 and TRBJ1-2, with 7 bases aligning to TRBD1. The CDR3 covers 16 residues. Germline V CDR1 and CDR2: SGHDT, YYEEEE. V lost 3 bases, J lost 4 bases, and 12 bases stayed unmatched. The CDR3 spells CASSYGWTGTSYGYTF. CDR3 nucleotides: TGTGCCAGCAGCTATGGATGGACAGGAACCAGCTATGGCTACACCTTC.

J is TRBJ2-7 and V is TRBV7-6; 8 nucleotides align to TRBD1. This CDR3 comprises 14 residues. CDR1 and CDR2 from the germline V gene are SGHVS and FNYEAQ. The ends lost 5 bases at V and 3 bases at J; junction bases unmatched: 6. CDR3 region: CASSPGQGGYEQYV. For the CDR3, the DNA is TGTGCCAGCAGCCCAGGACAGGGTGGCTACGAGCAGTACGTC.

This clone was counted once. The rearrangement links TRBV4-1 to TRBJ2-3, with D unresolved. Germline V gives CDR1 MGHRA, CDR2 YSYEKL. The CDR3 is 15 residues long. V lost 1 base and J lost 2, with 10 bases in between. CDR3 sequence reads: CASSQVGLYTDTQYF. The CDR3 DNA is TGCGCCAGCAGCCAAGTGGGCCTCTACACAGATACGCAGTATTTT.

This clone was recorded once. The chain couples TRBV19 to TRBJ1-4; the match to TRBD1 covers 9 bases. The CDR3 length is 14 residues. J lost 8 bases, V lost 6 bases, and 7 bases had no gene match. Germline CDR1 LNHDA, CDR2 SQIVND (reference sequence). CDR3 region: CASSPGQGYEKLFF. In DNA form, the CDR3 reads TGTGCCAGTAGCCCGGGACAGGGTTACGAAAAACTGTTTTTT.

V usage is TRBV12-3 or TRBV12-4 and J usage is TRBJ1-5; 7 nucleotides agree with TRBD1. This CDR3 has 12 residues. After removal of 6 bases from V and 4 bases from J, the junction contained 0 bases not matched to a gene. The CDR3 region has the DNA TGTGCCAGCAGACAGGGGAATCAGCCCCAGCATTTT. Translation: CASRQGNQPQHF.

The chain employs TRBV10-3 and TRBJ1-3; the D is unclear. The CDR3 contains 15 residues. Trimming shortened V by 3 bases and J by 4 bases, and 13 bases separated the two germline ends. The germline V gene has CDR1 ENHRY and CDR2 SYGVKD. The CDR3 DNA reads as TGTGCCATCAGTGATCTAGAAACTAGGGGAAACACCATATATTTT. It yields the protein CAISDLETRGNTIYF.